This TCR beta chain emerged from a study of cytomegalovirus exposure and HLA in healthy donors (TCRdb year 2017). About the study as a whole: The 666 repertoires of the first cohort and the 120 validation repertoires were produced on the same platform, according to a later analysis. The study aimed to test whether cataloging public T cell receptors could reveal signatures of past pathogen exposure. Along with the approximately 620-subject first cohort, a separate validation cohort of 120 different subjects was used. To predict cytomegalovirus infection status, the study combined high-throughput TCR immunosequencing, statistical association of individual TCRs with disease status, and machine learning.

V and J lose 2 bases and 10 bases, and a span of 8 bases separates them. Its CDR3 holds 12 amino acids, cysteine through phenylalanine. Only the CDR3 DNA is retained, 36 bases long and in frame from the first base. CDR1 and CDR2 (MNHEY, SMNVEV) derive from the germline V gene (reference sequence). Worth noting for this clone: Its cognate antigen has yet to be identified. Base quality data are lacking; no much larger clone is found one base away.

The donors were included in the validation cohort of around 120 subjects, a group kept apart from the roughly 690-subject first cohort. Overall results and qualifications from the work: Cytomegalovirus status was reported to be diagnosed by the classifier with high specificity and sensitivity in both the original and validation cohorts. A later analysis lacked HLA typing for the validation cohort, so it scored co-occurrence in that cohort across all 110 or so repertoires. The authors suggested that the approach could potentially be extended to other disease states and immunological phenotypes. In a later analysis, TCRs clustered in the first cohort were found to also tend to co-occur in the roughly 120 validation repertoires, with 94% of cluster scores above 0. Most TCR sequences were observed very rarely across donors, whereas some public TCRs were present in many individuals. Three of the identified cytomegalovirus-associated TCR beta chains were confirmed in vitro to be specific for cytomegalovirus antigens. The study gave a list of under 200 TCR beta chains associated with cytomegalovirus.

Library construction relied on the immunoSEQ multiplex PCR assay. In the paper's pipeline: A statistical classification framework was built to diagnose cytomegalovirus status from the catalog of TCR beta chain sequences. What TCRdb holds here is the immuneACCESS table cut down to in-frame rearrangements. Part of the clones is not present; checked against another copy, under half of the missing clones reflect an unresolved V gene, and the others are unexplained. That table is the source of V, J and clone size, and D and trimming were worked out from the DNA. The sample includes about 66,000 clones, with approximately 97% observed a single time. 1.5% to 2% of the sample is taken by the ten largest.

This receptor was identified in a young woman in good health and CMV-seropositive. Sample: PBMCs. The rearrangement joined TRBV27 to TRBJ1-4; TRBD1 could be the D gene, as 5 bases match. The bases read TGTGCCAGCAGTTTAAGGGGAAGAAAACTGTTTTTT. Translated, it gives CASSLRGRKLFF.